This T cell receptor (beta chain) came from a study of CD8+ T cells in alopecia areata (dated by TCRdb to 2017 to 2018). In terms of the full investigation: The treated patients took part in an open-label pilot trial in which moderate-to-severe alopecia areata was treated with oral tofacitinib at 5 to 10 mg twice daily. RNA was extracted with the PAXgene miRNA kit for fixed scalp, the miRNeasy kit for PBMCs, and the RNeasy kit for mouse skin. In both human patients and the C3H/HeJ mouse model, the study applied high-throughput TCRbeta sequencing to look at T cell clonal expansion in alopecia areata. Clonality in the scalp was compared among normal scalp (n=4), patchy alopecia areata scalp (n=8), and alopecia totalis/universalis scalp (n=8). immunoSEQ multiplex PCR using 35 Vbeta forward primers and 13 Jbeta reverse primers was used to amplify TCRbeta CDR3 regions. On the human side, TCRbeta sequencing was run on scalp tissue and on sorted CD4+ and CD8+ peripheral blood T cells from healthy controls and from alopecia areata patients with either patchy or totalis/universalis disease. Tofacitinib-treated patients had biopsies at baseline and at 4 and 24 weeks of treatment, with a later scalp biopsy in several patients. Patients received tofacitinib for 6 to 18 months and were then followed off drug for 6 months to check for delayed response and recurrence. Paper-wide results and their limitations: Shared TCR sequences between patients were less evident than in mice, which may be partly attributable to HLA diversity in the patient population. Unlike mouse skin, where gammadelta T cells dominate, normal human skin contains resident alphabeta T cells that get sequenced too, which complicates analysis of the scalp TCR repertoire. Compared with normal scalp, lesional scalp had higher clonality and more expanded CD8+ clones, particularly in alopecia totalis/universalis, a pattern that suggests antigenic drive.

Interpreted using the paper, the time point label stands for: baseline before oral tofacitinib. From alopecia areata patients, peripheral blood was collected along with lesional scalp punch biopsies. After PBMCs were isolated by density centrifugation and stained for CD3, CD4 and CD8, a FACSAria was used to sort CD4+ and CD8+ T cells. In the germline V gene, CDR1 corresponds to SGHAT and CDR2 to FQNNGV. V lost 3 bases and J lost 3 bases, and the count of bases not matched to a germline gene is 10. The CDR3 covers 16 residues, taking in both the cysteine and the phenylalanine. Solely the CDR3 DNA is kept, with 48 bases framed from the first base. The library was made by the immunoSEQ multiplex PCR assay. RNA was extracted from all samples and reverse transcribed into cDNA as template for TCR sequencing. First-strand cDNA was synthesized using SuperScript III with a 2:1 mix of oligo-dT and random hexamers. A synthetic immune receptor repertoire was used to gauge amplification bias, and whatever bias remained was removed computationally. In the authors' own workflow: Raw reads were preprocessed to remove errors, and CDR3 was defined by IMGT conventions from the conserved cysteine to phenylalanine. Clonality was computed by normalizing Shannon entropy by log2 of the number of productive unique TCRs and subtracting the result from 1. Scalp TCRbeta sequences were cross-referenced with sorted blood CD4 and CD8 repertoires so that the CD4 or CD8 identity of scalp clones could be inferred. The source is immuneACCESS, and TCRdb retained only in-frame sequences with V and J called. Part of the clones is not carried over; for the studies checked, unresolved V genes explain less than half of this, and the remainder is unexplained. That table supplies the V and J calls and clone size; D and trimming were determined from the DNA. The sample includes 110,000 to 150,000 clones, with roughly 64% observed a single time. The leading ten clones occupy under 7.5% of the sample.

As for this clone: The antigen it recognizes is unknown. Base qualities were left out, and no much larger clone turns up one base away.

The sample consisted of CD4+ T cells sorted from blood, taken at week 0. This clonotype was sampled from a human donor with alopecia areata. Here the chain combines TRBV11-2 and TRBJ2-7; 8 middle bases align to TRBD1. In nucleotides, the sequence is TGTGCCAGCAGCTTTGCAACCGGGACAGGTAACTACGAGCAGTACTTC. Protein translation: CASSFATGTGNYEQYF.